Below, 28 T cell receptor beta chains from the same sample are listed, as sequenced in a study of blood T cell repertoires in COVID-19. Produced via immunoSEQ multiplex PCR; TCRdb's table is partial and in-frame only. The sample has just over 150,000 clones; 70% to 85% are singletons. The sequencing sample was made of peripheral blood. These TCRs come from a woman of 80 years or more with acute or convalescent COVID-19.

This chain joins TRBV27 and TRBJ2-3; 9 bases map to TRBD2. CDR3 length equals 17 residues. Trimming at V came to 5 bases and at J to 2 bases, leaving 11 bases not matched to a gene. Germline V gene lookup returns CDR1 MNHEY and CDR2 SMNVEV (reference sequence). In nucleotides, the CDR3 is TGTGCCAGCAGTCCTTATTTGACTAGCGGTCCCACAGATACGCAGTATTTT. It encodes CASSPYLTSGPTDTQYF.

This clone was counted once. The V and J genes are TRBV2 and TRBJ1-2; tentatively, D is TRBD1 (6 bases). The V and J ends lost 2 bases and 8 bases respectively, with 12 bases between them. This CDR3 is 13 amino acids long. Germline V gives CDR1 SNHLY, CDR2 FYNNEI. The CDR3 DNA sequence: TGTGCCAGCAGTGAACGGGGGGCCGGAGGCTACACCTTC. This translates into CASSERGAGGYTF.

This sequence joins TRBV5-1 and TRBJ1-2; D might be TRBD1 (5 bases). V gave up 4 bases and J gave up 4 bases, with 14 bases separating them. The CDR3 length is 14 residues. Looked up from germline, CDR1 is SGHRS and CDR2 is YFSETQ. CDR3 sequence (DNA): TGCGCCAGCAGCCCGTCGACAGCGGGCTATGGCTACACCTTC. Protein product: CASSPSTAGYGYTF.

This clone occurred once. The rearrangement links TRBV5-5 to TRBJ2-3, with D perhaps matching TRBD2 (6 bases). The CDR3 sequence is 12 residues long. Germline CDR1 reads SGHKS; CDR2 reads YYEKEE (reference sequence). With 4 bases removed from V and 8 bases from J, the gap between germline ends came to 11 bases. The CDR3 coding sequence is TGTGCCAGCAGCGCGGCGGAGGGTACGCAGTATTTT. It specifies CASSAAEGTQYF.

This chain links TRBV19 with TRBJ2-1; 10 positions match TRBD1. V was pared by 3 bases and J by 7 bases, with 3 bases of the junction left unmatched. The CDR3 is 14 amino acids. Germline V CDR1 and CDR2: LNHDA, SQIVND (reference sequence). CDR3 nucleotides: TGTGCCAGTAGTATCGAGGACAGGGGGAATGAGCAGTTCTTC. Encoded protein: CASSIEDRGNEQFF.

The rearrangement joins TRBV19 to TRBJ1-2; a weak D match, TRBD1 (6 bases). Trimming removed 11 bases at V and 6 bases at J, with 19 bases between. The CDR3 contains 13 residues. Germline values: CDR1 LNHDA, CDR2 SQIVND (reference sequence). CDR3 nucleotide sequence: TGTGCCCTTTGGGCAGGGGTTAGAGATGGCTACACCTTC. It translates to CALWAGVRDGYTF.

This clone was picked up one time. This chain joins TRBV19 and TRBJ2-5; D remains unclear. Germline V gene data show CDR1 as LNHDA and CDR2 as SQIVND (reference sequence). The CDR3 runs to 13 residues. The V end was cut by 6 bases, the J end by 1 base, with 9 bases between. CDR3: CASRNRPQETQYF. DNA of the CDR3: TGTGCCAGTAGGAACAGACCCCAAGAGACCCAGTACTTC. The variable domain in full, completed from reference TRBV19 and TRBJ2-5, reads DGGITQSPKYLFRKEGQNVTLSCEQNLNHDAMYWYRQDPGQGLRLIYYSQIVNDFQKGDIAEGYSVSREKKESFPLTVTSAQKNPTAFYLCASRNRPQETQYFGPGTRLLVL.

This clone was seen a single time. The chain has TRBV5-1 and TRBJ2-1; 7 nucleotides line up with TRBD2. V was clipped by 0 bases and J by 4 bases; unmatched bases: 4. Germline CDR1 reads SGHRS; CDR2 reads YFSETQ. This CDR3 is 15 amino acids long. The CDR3 loop is CASSLGGSVYNEQFF. CDR3 in DNA: TGCGCCAGCAGCTTGGGCGGGAGTGTATACAATGAGCAGTTCTTC. Full variable domain (outside the CDR3, taken from reference TRBV5-1 and TRBJ2-1): KAGVTQTPRYLIKTRGQQVTLSCSPISGHRSVSWYQQTPGQGLQFLFEYFSETQRNKGNFPGRFSGRQFSNSRSEMNVSTLELGDSALYLCASSLGGSVYNEQFFGPGTRLTVL.

The chain joins TRBV4-1 to TRBJ1-5; 8 positions match TRBD1. The CDR3 runs to 19 residues. Germline values: CDR1 MGHRA, CDR2 YSYEKL. J gave up 0 bases and V 1 base, and 11 bases lay outside the gene matches. The CDR3 loop is CASSQVRTGQDSSNQPQHF. The CDR3 DNA follows: TGCGCCAGCAGCCAAGTAAGGACAGGGCAAGATTCTAGCAATCAGCCCCAGCATTTT.

The rearrangement links TRBV9 to TRBJ1-3, with D possibly being TRBD1 (5 bases). Germline CDR1 and CDR2: SGDLS and YYNGEE. Deletions cut 5 bases from V and 3 bases from J, with 12 bases between. This CDR3 region has 14 residues. The CDR3 bases are TGTGCCAGCAGTACAGGAGACGATGGAAACACCATATATTTT. It is translated as CASSTGDDGNTIYF.

This chain joins TRBV15 and TRBJ2-4, with D possibly matching TRBD2 (6 bases). Looked up from germline, CDR1 is LNHNV and CDR2 is YYDKDF (reference sequence). Deletions cut 0 bases from V and 1 base from J, with 13 bases between. CDR3 length equals 17 residues. The CDR3, as DNA: TGTGCCACCAGCAGAGATCGGGGGAAGACGGCCAAAAACATTCAGTACTTC. Its protein is CATSRDRGKTAKNIQYF.

This clone was observed a few times. The chain recombines TRBV18 with TRBJ2-1, with D possibly matching TRBD2 (5 bases). The V and J ends lost 6 bases and 0 bases respectively, with 12 bases between them. The CDR3 extends over 15 amino acids. Germline CDR1 KGHSH, CDR2 LQKENI. The CDR3 spells CASSQGDYSYNEQFF. CDR3 coding DNA: TGTGCCAGCTCCCAAGGAGACTACTCCTACAATGAGCAGTTCTTC.

This CDR3 is CASSIERGWTGDPTAFF. CDR3 nucleotide sequence: TGTGCCAGTAGTATTGAGCGGGGGTGGACAGGCGATCCAACCGCTTTCTTT. The chain recombines TRBV19 with TRBJ1-1; 7 positions match TRBD1. The V gene end was trimmed by 3 bases and the J gene end by 11 bases; junction bases not matched to a gene: 21. This CDR3 is built from 17 residues. Germline-derived CDR1 and CDR2 are LNHDA and SQIVND (reference sequence).

The chain couples TRBV6-6 to TRBJ1-2, with D perhaps TRBD1 (5 bases). V shed 6 bases and J shed 8 bases, with 19 bases lying between them. Germline V gene data show CDR1 as MNHNY and CDR2 as SVGAGI (reference sequence). CDR3 length: 14 amino acids. CDR3 sequence reads: CASSTPLVGPGYTF. CDR3 DNA sequence: TGTGCCAGCAGCACCCCCCTCGTGGGGCCCGGCTACACCTTC.

The V gene is TRBV30, the J gene TRBJ2-2, with 9 bases fitting TRBD2. Germline CDR1 GTSNPN, CDR2 SVGIG (reference sequence). The ends lost 6 bases at V and 6 bases at J; junction bases unmatched: 11. The CDR3 has 15 amino acids. The CDR3 DNA sequence: TGTGCCTGCCACGGAGAGCGGGAGGCTGCCGGGGAGCTGTTTTTT. This codes for CACHGEREAAGELFF.

The chain joins TRBV5-1 to TRBJ1-1; 8 positions match TRBD1. Germline V gives CDR1 SGHRS, CDR2 YFSETQ. V dropped 3 bases and J dropped 4; count of bases not matched to a gene: 5. This CDR3 has 14 residues. The CDR3 nucleotides read TGCGCCAGCAGCTGGGGGACAGGAGGCACTGAAGCTTTCTTT. It yields the protein CASSWGTGGTEAFF.

The CDR3 region is CASRETGDTEAFF. CDR3 bases: TGTGCCAGCAGGGAGACAGGGGACACTGAAGCTTTCTTT. The gene calls are TRBV2 and TRBJ1-1; 8 bases map to TRBD1. Germline assignment: CDR1 SNHLY and CDR2 FYNNEI. The CDR3 covers 13 residues. Unmatched junction bases numbered 3, after V lost 6 bases and J lost 3 bases.

The genes are TRBV19 and TRBJ2-1; 7 bases match TRBD1. The V segment lost 5 bases and the J segment 8 bases; nucleotides outside the gene matches: 12. The germline CDR1 and CDR2 sequences are LNHDA and SQIVND (reference sequence). This CDR3 contains 15 residues. The CDR3 is CASSHRTGRVDEQFF. CDR3 DNA: TGTGCCAGTAGTCATCGGACAGGACGGGTTGATGAGCAGTTCTTC.

This clone was observed a few times. The chain has TRBV11-1 and TRBJ2-1; TRBD1 aligns across 7 bases. Germline-derived CDR1 and CDR2 are SGHAT and FQDESV (reference sequence). The J segment lost 0 bases and the V segment lost 4 bases, leaving 0 bases of the junction unmatched. The CDR3 covers 14 residues. The CDR3 loop reads CASSWDSSYNEQFF. The DNA of the CDR3 is TGTGCCAGCAGCTGGGACAGCTCCTACAATGAGCAGTTCTTC.

The CDR3 region is CASSPPPGISSYNEQFF. In nucleotides, the CDR3 is TGTGCCAGCTCACCCCCCCCGGGGATAAGCTCCTACAATGAGCAGTTCTTC. The chain uses TRBV18 and TRBJ2-1, with D perhaps TRBD2 (5 bases). The CDR3 has 17 amino acids. The V gene's germline CDR1 is KGHSH and CDR2 LQKENI. The V end lost 3 bases, the J end lost 0 bases, and 15 bases lay between the germline ends.

V usage is TRBV27 and J usage is TRBJ2-7; tentative D call: TRBD2 (5 bases). Germline V gene sequence: CDR1 MNHEY, CDR2 SMNVEV (reference sequence). This CDR3 region has 15 residues. V was trimmed by 6 bases and J by 3 bases, leaving 18 bases between them. The CDR3 DNA sequence: TGTGCCAGCAGCCCTGGTCGAGGGCCGATCTACGAGCAGTACTTC. It encodes CASSPGRGPIYEQYF.

The V call is TRBV19, the J call TRBJ1-1, with 9 nucleotides matching TRBD1. The junction had 9 bases not matched to a gene; V was cut back by 4 bases and J by 6 bases. The V gene's germline CDR1 is LNHDA and CDR2 SQIVND (reference sequence). The CDR3 contains 15 residues. As DNA, the CDR3 is TGTGCCAGTAGTAGGGACAGGGAGAAAGGGTCTGAAGCTTTCTTT. Its protein product is CASSRDREKGSEAFF.

The rearrangement uses TRBV5-1 and TRBJ1-2; TRBD1 matches 11 bases. In germline, CDR1 is SGHRS, CDR2 YFSETQ. CDR3 length: 14 residues. The V and J ends lost 3 bases and 7 bases, in that order; junction bases with no gene match: 5. This chain's CDR3 is CASSSGQGASGYTF. CDR3 sequence (DNA): TGCGCCAGCAGCTCCGGACAGGGGGCGTCTGGCTACACCTTC.

The CDR3 spells CASSLGGPSGFF. In DNA, the CDR3 is TGTGCCAGCAGCTTAGGGGGGCCCTCCGGGTTCTTT. The chain is built from TRBV11-2 and TRBJ1-1; maybe TRBD1 (6 bases). From germline, CDR1 is SGHAT and CDR2 FQNNGV. The CDR3 runs 12 residues. The V gene lost 1 base and the J gene lost 14 bases, with 14 bases spanning the gap. Full variable domain (outside the CDR3, taken from reference TRBV11-2 and TRBJ1-1): EAGVAQSPRYKIIEKRQSVAFWCNPISGHATLYWYQQILGQGPKLLIQFQNNGVVDDSQLPKDRFSAERLKGVDSTLKIQPAKLEDSAVYLCASSLGGPSGFFGQGTRLTVV.

The chain carries TRBV18 and TRBJ2-1; 10 nucleotides align to TRBD2. There are 15 residues in the CDR3. Germline V gene sequence: CDR1 KGHSH, CDR2 LQKENI. V dropped 3 bases and J dropped 4; count of bases not matched to a gene: 3. CDR3 nucleotides: TGTGCCAGCTCACCTGGGACTAGCGTTTACAATGAGCAGTTCTTC. Its translation: CASSPGTSVYNEQFF.

This clone was seen many times. The rearrangement joins TRBV11-3 to TRBJ1-1; the D gene is possibly TRBD1 (5 bases). V dropped 0 bases and J dropped 3 bases, with 14 bases sitting between them. CDR1 and CDR2 (germline): SGHNT, YENEEA. The CDR3 is 16 amino acids. CDR3 nucleotide sequence: TGTGCCAGCAGCTTAGATGGCAGGGATGGGGACACTGAAGCTTTCTTT. Protein: CASSLDGRDGDTEAFF.

This clone was picked up a small number of times. V and J are TRBV11-2 and TRBJ2-5; possibly TRBD2 for D (5 bases). V was pared by 5 bases and J by 8 bases, with 18 bases between. Germline CDR1 SGHAT, CDR2 FQNNGV. This CDR3 is 14 amino acids long. In DNA form, the CDR3 reads TGTGCCAGCAGCCTCAATTCTGGGAGAGGTACCCAGTACTTC. This gives the protein CASSLNSGRGTQYF. Full variable domain (remainder filled in from reference TRBV11-2 and TRBJ2-5): EAGVAQSPRYKIIEKRQSVAFWCNPISGHATLYWYQQILGQGPKLLIQFQNNGVVDDSQLPKDRFSAERLKGVDSTLKIQPAKLEDSAVYLCASSLNSGRGTQYFGPGTRLLVL.

The chain combines TRBV18 with TRBJ1-1; TRBD1 matches 12 bases. In germline, CDR1 is KGHSH, CDR2 LQKENI. The CDR3 has 18 residues. V dropped 5 bases and J dropped 4; count of bases not matched to a gene: 14. In nucleotides, the CDR3 is TGTGCCAGCTCAGTGGCCCGGGGACAGGGGGCCCAGTCCACTGAAGCTTTCTTT. Translated: CASSVARGQGAQSTEAFF. The full variable domain, with the rest looked up from reference TRBV18 and TRBJ1-1, is NAGVMQNPRHLVRRRGQEARLRCSPMKGHSHVYWYRQLPEEGLKFMVYLQKENIIDESGMPKERFSAEFPKEGPSILRIQQVVRGDSAAYFCASSVARGQGAQSTEAFFGQGTRLTVV.